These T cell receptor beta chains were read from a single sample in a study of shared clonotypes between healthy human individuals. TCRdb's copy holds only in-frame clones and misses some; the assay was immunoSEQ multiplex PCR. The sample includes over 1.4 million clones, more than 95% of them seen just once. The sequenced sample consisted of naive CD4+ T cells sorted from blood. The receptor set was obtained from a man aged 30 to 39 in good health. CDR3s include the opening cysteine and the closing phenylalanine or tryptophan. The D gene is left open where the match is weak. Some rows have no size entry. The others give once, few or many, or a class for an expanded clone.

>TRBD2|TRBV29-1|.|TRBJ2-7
TGCAGCGTTGCCCCGGGACTAGCGGGAGTATACGAGCAGTACTTC
CSVAPGLAGVYEQYF
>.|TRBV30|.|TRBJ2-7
TGTGCCTGGAGTGTAGGTCCCTACGAGCAGTACTTC
CAWSVGPYEQYF
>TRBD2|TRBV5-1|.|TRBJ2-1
TGCGCCAGCAGCTTGGTACTAGCGGGAGCCAACAGAGAGCAGTTCTTC
CASSLVLAGANREQFF
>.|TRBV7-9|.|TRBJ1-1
TGTGCCAGCAGCCGTAGGATTGGGGTTGGTGGAGCTTTCTTT
CASSRRIGVGGAFF
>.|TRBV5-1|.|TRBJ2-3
TGCGCCAGCAGCTTAACAGATACGCAGTATTTT
CASSLTDTQYF
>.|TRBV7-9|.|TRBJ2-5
TGTGCCAGCAGCTTGGGACTCCAAGAAGAGACCCAGTACTTC
CASSLGLQEETQYF
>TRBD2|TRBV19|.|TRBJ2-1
TGTGCCAGTAGTATAGTTAGCGGGAGAATCTACAATGAGCAGTTCTTC
CASSIVSGRIYNEQFF
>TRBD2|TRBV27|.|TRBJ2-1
TGTGCCAGCAGTTTATCTGGCGGGAGGGTATCCTACAATGAGCAGTTCTTC
CASSLSGGRVSYNEQFF
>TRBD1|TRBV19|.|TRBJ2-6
TGTGCCAGTAGCTCAGGGGGCGTTGGGGCCAACGTCCTGACTTTC
CASSSGGVGANVLTF
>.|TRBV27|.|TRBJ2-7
TGTGCCAGCAGTTTTCAGGGTCCCCTTTCCTACGAGCAGTACTTC
CASSFQGPLSYEQYF
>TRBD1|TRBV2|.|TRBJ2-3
TGTGCCAGCAGCGGGACAGGGGGAGGCACAGATACGCAGTATTTT
CASSGTGGGTDTQYF
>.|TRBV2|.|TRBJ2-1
TGTGCCAGTAAAACCGGTAGGGAATCCTACAATGAGCAGTTCTTC
CASKTGRESYNEQFF
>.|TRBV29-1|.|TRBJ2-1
TGCAGCGGGGGTGAGCAGTTCTTC
CSGGEQFF
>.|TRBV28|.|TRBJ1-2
TGTGCCAGCAGTTTACGAGGGGTGGGCTACACCTTC
CASSLRGVGYTF
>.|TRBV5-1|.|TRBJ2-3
TGCGCCAGCAGCGGTAACTCGTACACCGATACGCAGTATTTT
CASSGNSYTDTQYF
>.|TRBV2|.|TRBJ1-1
TGTGCCAGCAGCCACCGTCAAGTGAACACTGAAGCTTTCTTT
CASSHRQVNTEAFF
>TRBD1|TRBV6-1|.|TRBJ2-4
TGTGCCACCTTACAGGGGGAGGTTAAAAACATTCAGTACTTC
CATLQGEVKNIQYF
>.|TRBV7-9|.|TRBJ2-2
TGTGCCAGCACCTCCACCGGGGAGCTGTTTTTT
CASTSTGELFF
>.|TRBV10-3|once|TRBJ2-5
TGTGCCATCAACGGGGGAGTGGAAGGGACCCAGTACTTC
CAINGGVEGTQYF
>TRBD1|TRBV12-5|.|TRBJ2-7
TGTGCTAGTGGTTCGGGTGGACAGGGGGCCCAGGGGCACTTC
CASGSGGQGAQGHF
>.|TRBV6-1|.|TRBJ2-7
TGTGCCAGCAGTGAAACCCCCCGACGTCTTGGGGCGGTGGGCTACGAGCAGTACTTC
CASSETPRRLGAVGYEQYF
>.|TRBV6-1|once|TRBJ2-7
TGTGCCAGCACGACAGTCCAAGGGGATTACGAGCAGTACTTC
CASTTVQGDYEQYF
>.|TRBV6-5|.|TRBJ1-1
TGTGCCAGCAGTTACTTTGGGGGCGTGAACACTGAAGCTTTCTTT
CASSYFGGVNTEAFF
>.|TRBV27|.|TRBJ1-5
TGTGCCAGCAGTAGGGTAGGAAATCAGCCCCAGCATTTT
CASSRVGNQPQHF
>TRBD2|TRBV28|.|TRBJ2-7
TGTGCCAGCAACACTCCGGGACTACACTACGAGCAGTACTTC
CASNTPGLHYEQYF
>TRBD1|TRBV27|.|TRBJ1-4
TGTGCCAGCAGTTTACTCGGGACAGGGGCGTCTAATGAAAAACTGTTTTTT
CASSLLGTGASNEKLFF
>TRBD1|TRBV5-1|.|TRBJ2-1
TGCGCCAGCAGCAAAGGGACAGGCGGGTTCAATGAGCAGTTCTTC
CASSKGTGGFNEQFF
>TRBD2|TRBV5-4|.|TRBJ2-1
TGTGCCAGCAGCTTAGGGCTAGCGGGAGGGTTCAATGAGCAGTTCTTC
CASSLGLAGGFNEQFF
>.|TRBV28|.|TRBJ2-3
TGTGCCAGCAGCCAACCGGGACAGCGGGCGGATACGCAGTATTTT
CASSQPGQRADTQYF
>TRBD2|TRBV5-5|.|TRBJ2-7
TGTGCCAGCACCGGGACTATAGTTCACAACGAGCAGTACTTC
CASTGTIVHNEQYF
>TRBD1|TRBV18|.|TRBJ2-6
TGTGCCAGCTCACCATTAGGGACAGGAGCCTCTGGGGCCAACGTCCTGACTTTC
CASSPLGTGASGANVLTF
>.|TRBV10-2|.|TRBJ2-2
TGCGCCAGCAGTGAGCACACCGGGGAGCTGTTTTTT
CASSEHTGELFF
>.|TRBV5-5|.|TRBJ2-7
TGTGCCAGCAGCTTTCAGGAAGGGAGGTACGAGCAGTACTTC
CASSFQEGRYEQYF
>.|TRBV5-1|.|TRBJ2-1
TGCGCCAGCAGCCCAGTCGGGGGATTCTACAATGAGCAGTTCTTC
CASSPVGGFYNEQFF
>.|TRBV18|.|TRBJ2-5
TGTGCCAGCTCGGGACGGAGGGGAGAGACCCAGTACTTC
CASSGRRGETQYF
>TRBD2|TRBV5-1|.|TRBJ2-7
TGCGCCAGCAGCTTAATAGCGGGAGATATCAACGAGCAGTACTTC
CASSLIAGDINEQYF
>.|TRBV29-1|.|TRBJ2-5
TGCAGCGTTGTGGCCACCACGGGGGCCCAGTACTTC
CSVVATTGAQYF
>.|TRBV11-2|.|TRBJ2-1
TGTGCCAGCAGCTTGGAACCTGGATTGGGTGAGCAGTTCTTC
CASSLEPGLGEQFF
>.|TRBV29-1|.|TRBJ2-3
TGCAGCGTTGACCCGTGGGCAGGCCGAGGGACAGATACGCAGTATTTT
CSVDPWAGRGTDTQYF
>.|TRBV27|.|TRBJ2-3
TGTGCCAGCAGTGGGGGGGTAGGGGACAGTAGAATAGATACGCAGTATTTT
CASSGGVGDSRIDTQYF
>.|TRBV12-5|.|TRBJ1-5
TGTGCTAGTGGTTTGGTACCGGAGAGCTGGGGCAATCAGCCCCAGCATTTT
CASGLVPESWGNQPQHF
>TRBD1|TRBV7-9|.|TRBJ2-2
TGTGCCAGCAGCTCGGACAGGGACGGGGAGCTGTTTTTT
CASSSDRDGELFF
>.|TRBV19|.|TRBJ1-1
TGTGCCAGTAGTGGAAACAGGGCAGAAGACACTGAAGCTTTCTTT
CASSGNRAEDTEAFF
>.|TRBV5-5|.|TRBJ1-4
TGTGCCAGCAGCTTGCGATCGGGGGGCCGGGATGAAAAACTGTTTTTT
CASSLRSGGRDEKLFF
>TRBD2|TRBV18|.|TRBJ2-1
TGTGCCAGCTCACCAGATAGCGGGACCTACAATGAGCAGTTCTTC
CASSPDSGTYNEQFF
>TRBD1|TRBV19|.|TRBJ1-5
TGTGCCAGTAGTGACAGGGGAAGTGGCAATCAGCCCCAGCATTTT
CASSDRGSGNQPQHF
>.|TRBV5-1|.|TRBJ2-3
TGCGCCAGCAGCTTGATTGGAGAATTTACAGATACGCAGTATTTT
CASSLIGEFTDTQYF
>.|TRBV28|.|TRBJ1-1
TGTGCCAGCAGTTATTTATCAGGGCCCCAAACTACTGAAGCTTTCTTT
CASSYLSGPQTTEAFF
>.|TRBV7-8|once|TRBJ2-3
TGTGCCAGCAGCTTAGATAGACCACAGGATACGCAGTATTTT
CASSLDRPQDTQYF
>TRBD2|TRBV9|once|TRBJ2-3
TGTGCCAGCAGCGGGGGGACTAGCCTATATACGCAGTATTTT
CASSGGTSLYTQYF
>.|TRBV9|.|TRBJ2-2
TGTGCCAGCAGCGTAGTAGCAGCTCCAGGCACCGGGGAGCTGTTTTTT
CASSVVAAPGTGELFF
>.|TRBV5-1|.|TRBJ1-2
TGCGCCAGCAGCTTGGCCGCGAGGGAAGGCTATGGCTACACCTTC
CASSLAAREGYGYTF
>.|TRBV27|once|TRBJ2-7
TGTGCCAGCAGTTTTTCCTCCTACGAGCAGTACTTC
CASSFSSYEQYF